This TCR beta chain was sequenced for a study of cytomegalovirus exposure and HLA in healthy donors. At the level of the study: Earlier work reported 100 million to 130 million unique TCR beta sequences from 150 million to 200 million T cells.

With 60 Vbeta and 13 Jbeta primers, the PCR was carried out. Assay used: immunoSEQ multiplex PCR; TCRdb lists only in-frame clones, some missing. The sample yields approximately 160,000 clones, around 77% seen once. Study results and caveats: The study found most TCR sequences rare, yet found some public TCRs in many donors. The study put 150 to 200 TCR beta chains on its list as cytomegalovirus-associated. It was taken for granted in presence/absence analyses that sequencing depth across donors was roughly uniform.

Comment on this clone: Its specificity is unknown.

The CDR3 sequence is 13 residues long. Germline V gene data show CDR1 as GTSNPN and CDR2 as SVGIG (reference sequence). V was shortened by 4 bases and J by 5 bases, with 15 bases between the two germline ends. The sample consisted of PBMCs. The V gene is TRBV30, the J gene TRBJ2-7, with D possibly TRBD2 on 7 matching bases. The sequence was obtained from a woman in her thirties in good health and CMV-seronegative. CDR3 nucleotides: TGTGCCTGGACTCGAGGGGGGGCCGACGAGCAGTACTTC. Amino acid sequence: CAWTRGGADEQYF.